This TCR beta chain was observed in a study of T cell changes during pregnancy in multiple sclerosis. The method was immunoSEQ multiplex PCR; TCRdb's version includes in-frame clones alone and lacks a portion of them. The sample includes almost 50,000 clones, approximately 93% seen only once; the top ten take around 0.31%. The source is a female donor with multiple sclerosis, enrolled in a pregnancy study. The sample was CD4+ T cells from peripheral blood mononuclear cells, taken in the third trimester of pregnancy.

The CDR3 sequence: CASSYSGGRAANEQFF. The CDR3 region has the DNA TGTGCCAGCAGTTACTCGGGCGGGAGGGCCGCGAATGAGCAGTTCTTC. This rearrangement joins TRBV6-6 to TRBJ2-1, with 9 bases lining up with TRBD2. J lost 7 bases, V lost 0 bases, and 7 bases had no gene match. CDR3 length equals 16 residues. Germline assignment: CDR1 MNHNY and CDR2 SVGAGI (reference sequence).